These 11 T cell receptor beta chains were sequenced from one sample in a study of cytomegalovirus exposure and HLA in healthy donors. Primers included in the PCR were 60 Vbeta and 13 Jbeta primers. The method was immunoSEQ multiplex PCR; TCRdb's version includes in-frame clones alone and lacks a portion of them. Of 100,000 to 120,000 clones in the sample, 75% to 85% were seen once. The sample taken for sequencing was PBMCs. These TCRs come from a man between 25 and 39 years old in good health and CMV-seronegative.

The genes are TRBV18 and TRBJ1-1; TRBD1 aligns across 7 bases. This CDR3 is built from 14 residues. Germline-derived CDR1 and CDR2 are KGHSH and LQKENI. After removal of 3 bases from V and 5 bases from J, the junction contained 6 bases not matched to a gene. The chain's CDR3 is CASSPQGVDTEAFF. CDR3 sequence (DNA): TGTGCCAGCTCACCGCAGGGGGTTGATACTGAAGCTTTCTTT. The whole variable domain, filled in from reference TRBV18 and TRBJ1-1, reads NAGVMQNPRHLVRRRGQEARLRCSPMKGHSHVYWYRQLPEEGLKFMVYLQKENIIDESGMPKERFSAEFPKEGPSILRIQQVVRGDSAAYFCASSPQGVDTEAFFGQGTRLTVV.

For this clone: The junction and the germline gene differ at one end; a read error may be behind it. The V call is TRBV7-8, the J call TRBJ1-2; TRBD1 is a possible D gene (5 bases). CDR1 and CDR2 (germline): SGHVS, FQNEAQ. The CDR3 extends over 11 amino acids. CDR3 nucleotide sequence: TGTGCCAGCAGCTCAGACAGACGACCATACTTC. Translated: CASSSDRRPYF.

CDR3 region: CASSTNPRVEQYF. CDR3 nucleotides: TGCGCCAGCAGTACCAATCCTCGAGTCGAGCAGTACTTC. V and J are TRBV5-1 and TRBJ2-7; D call uncertain. The CDR3 runs 13 residues. V was shortened by 5 bases and J by 6 bases, with 15 bases between the two germline ends. CDR1 and CDR2 from the germline V gene are SGHRS and YFSETQ.

The chain recombines TRBV5-1 with TRBJ1-4, with D hard to call. Germline CDR1 reads SGHRS; CDR2 reads YFSETQ. The CDR3 has 15 amino acids. Trimming shortened V by 6 bases and J by 3 bases, and 15 bases separated the two germline ends. In DNA, the CDR3 is TGCGCCAGCACCCTAATGGGAGCGTCTAATGAAAAACTGTTTTTT. Translating it yields CASTLMGASNEKLFF.

This sequence joins TRBV6-5 and TRBJ2-1; 9 bases line up with TRBD2. Germline CDR1 and CDR2: MNHEY and SVGAGI. The CDR3 totals 15 residues. Trimming took 7 bases from V and 9 from J; bases not matched to a gene: 13. The CDR3 nucleotides are TGTGCCAGCACCTCCCAGGCGGGAGGGTACGGTGAGCAGTTCTTC. The encoded protein is CASTSQAGGYGEQFF.

V gene TRBV6-5 combines with J gene TRBJ2-7; no firm D call. The CDR3 has 12 residues. Trimming removed 5 bases at V and 0 bases at J, with 5 bases between. CDR1 MNHEY and CDR2 SVGAGI come from the germline V gene. CDR3 sequence: CASSPNSYEQYF. The CDR3 DNA reads TGTGCCAGCAGTCCCAACTCCTACGAGCAGTACTTC.

CDR3 sequence (DNA): TGTGCCAGCAGTTTCCAGCGGGTTAATGAGCAGTTCTTC. Translating it yields CASSFQRVNEQFF. The rearrangement uses TRBV28 and TRBJ2-1; D perhaps matches TRBD2 (6 bases). The V end lost 3 bases, the J end lost 7 bases, and 10 bases lay between the germline ends. The germline V gene has CDR1 MDHEN and CDR2 SYDVKM. This CDR3 has 13 amino acids.

The chain carries TRBV5-1 and TRBJ1-3; 7 nucleotides match TRBD1. The CDR3 spans 15 residues. Trimming cost V 4 bases and J 0 bases; bases outside gene matches: 4. Germline lookup yields CDR1 SGHRS and CDR2 YFSETQ. The CDR3 DNA reads as TGCGCCAGCAGCATTCGGACAGGCTCTGGAAACACCATATATTTT. This sequence encodes CASSIRTGSGNTIYF.

In this sample, this clone turned up a few times. The rearrangement joins TRBV28 to TRBJ1-3; the match to TRBD1 covers 7 bases. Germline CDR1 and CDR2: MDHEN and SYDVKM. This CDR3 is 15 amino acids long. Unmatched junction bases numbered 9, after V lost 6 bases and J lost 4 bases. CDR3 amino acids: CASRATGVAGNTIYF. As DNA, the CDR3 is TGTGCCAGCAGAGCTACAGGGGTCGCCGGAAACACCATATATTTT.

CDR3 bases: TGTGCCAGTAGTATCTTGTCGCAGGACACTGAAGCTTTCTTT. Translation gives CASSILSQDTEAFF. This chain connects TRBV19 to TRBJ1-1, with D unresolved. CDR3 length: 14 amino acids. The V end was cut by 3 bases, the J end by 3 bases, with 11 bases between. The germline V gene has CDR1 LNHDA and CDR2 SQIVND (reference sequence).

The rearrangement links TRBV28 to TRBJ2-7, with 8 nucleotides matching TRBD1. Per germline, CDR1 MDHEN and CDR2 SYDVKM. J lost 4 bases, V lost 3 bases, and 11 bases had no gene match. The CDR3 covers 16 residues. In nucleotides, the CDR3 is TGTGCCAGCAGTTTTTTTGGGGTGGACAGGGTGTACGAGCAGTACTTC. Translating it yields CASSFFGVDRVYEQYF.